Following are 32 T cell receptor beta chains from one sample sequenced in a study of T-cell memory formation after mild COVID-19. TCRdb independently ran MiXCR on the 5' RACE reads; one entry per CDR3 protein. The sample yields 400,000 to 500,000 distinct CDR3 sequences, about a sixth seen once. The sequenced sample was PBMCs or a T cell subset sorted from them (not recorded which). The receptors were gathered from a man between 18 and 35 years old who had mild COVID-19 (a few samples of this study predate the infection). Cell type and time point are not known.

This clonotype was picked up a small number of times. The J gene is TRBJ1-3, the V gene TRBV20-1, with D hard to call. Germline V gene data show CDR1 as DFQATT and CDR2 as SNEGSKA (reference sequence). The CDR3 loop spans 12 amino acids. V was shortened by 4 bases and J by 7 bases, with 11 bases between the two germline ends. Here the CDR3 DNA reads TGCAGTGCTACCGAATTACCGAACACCATATATTTT. Its protein is CSATELPNTIYF.

V is TRBV20-1 and J is TRBJ2-3; 12 bases map to TRBD2. The germline gives CDR1 DFQATT, CDR2 SNEGSKA (reference sequence). CDR3 length: 14 amino acids. V was clipped by 5 bases and J by 5 bases; unmatched bases: 5. The CDR3 reads CSASTSGGIDTQYF. The CDR3 DNA follows: TGCAGTGCTTCCACTAGCGGGGGGATAGATACGCAGTATTTT.

In this sample, this clonotype turned up a few times. The chain carries TRBV9 and TRBJ2-7, with no clear D. The CDR3 sequence is 14 residues long. Per germline, CDR1 SGDLS and CDR2 YYNGEE. Trimming left V 0 bases short and J 4 bases short, with 11 bases between. The CDR3 DNA follows: TGTGCCAGCAGCGTAGATGCAGGTTTTTACGAGCAGTACTTC. Its translation is CASSVDAGFYEQYF.

This clonotype occurred a few times. The V gene is TRBV6-5, the J gene TRBJ2-2; D is possibly TRBD2 (5 bases). Trimming took 0 bases from V and 3 from J, leaving 8 bases between them. Per germline, CDR1 MNHEY and CDR2 SVGAGI. This CDR3 has 15 amino acids. The CDR3 DNA sequence: TGTGCCAGCAGTTACTCGAGGGCCTACACCGGGGAGCTGTTTTTT. Its protein is CASSYSRAYTGELFF.

The chain carries TRBV30 and TRBJ1-1; tentative D call: TRBD1 (5 bases). Germline loops: CDR1 GTSNPN, CDR2 SVGIG (reference sequence). The ends were cut back, 4 bases at V and 7 bases at J, with 16 bases in the middle. This CDR3 has 13 amino acids. The CDR3 DNA reads as TGTGCCTGGACGGCGGGGTTCGGGGGTGAAGCTTTCTTT. It encodes CAWTAGFGGEAFF.

The gene calls are TRBV24-1 and TRBJ1-2; 7 nucleotides match TRBD1. Germline CDR1 KGHDR, CDR2 SFDVKD. This CDR3 region has 14 residues. V lost 3 bases and J lost 7; bases outside the gene matches: 7. The DNA for the CDR3 is TGTGCCACCAGTGATCGACAGGGTACTAGTGGCTACACCTTC. Translation gives CATSDRQGTSGYTF.

This clonotype was seen a handful of times. The chain is built from TRBV20-1 and TRBJ2-5; a possible D gene is TRBD2 (6 bases). The CDR3 contains 14 residues. Germline loops: CDR1 DFQATT, CDR2 SNEGSKA (reference sequence). V was pared by 3 bases and J by 7 bases, with 18 bases between. For the CDR3, the DNA is TGCAGTGCTAGGGAGGGACGCAAGTGGGGGACCCAGTACTTC. It codes for CSAREGRKWGTQYF.

This clonotype has a handful of counts. V gene TRBV6-6 combines with J gene TRBJ1-4, with D possibly matching TRBD1 (6 bases). Per germline, CDR1 MNHNY and CDR2 SVGAGI (reference sequence). With 3 bases removed from V and 8 bases from J, the gap between germline ends came to 16 bases. The CDR3 sequence is 15 residues long. CDR3: CASSYRVGAREKLFF. The CDR3 nucleotides are TGTGCCAGCAGTTATCGCGTGGGGGCAAGGGAAAAACTGTTTTTT.

This clonotype occurred many times. J is TRBJ2-3 and V is TRBV12-3 or TRBV12-4; the D is unclear. V shed 0 bases and J shed 5 bases, with 6 bases lying between them. CDR3 length equals 13 residues. The chain's CDR3 is CASSLAGKDTQYF. The CDR3 DNA follows: TGTGCCAGCAGTTTAGCGGGGAAAGATACGCAGTATTTT.

This chain joins TRBV7-2 and TRBJ1-1; D gene unclear. Trimming shortened V by 1 base and J by 11 bases, and 11 bases separated the two germline ends. This CDR3 comprises 12 residues. CDR1 is SGHTA and CDR2 is FQGNSA in the germline V gene. The CDR3 region has the DNA TGTGCCAGCAGCTTAGTGCGGGCGCCCGCTTTCTTT. Translated: CASSLVRAPAFF.

This clonotype has only one observation. The gene calls are TRBV12-3 or TRBV12-4 and TRBJ1-4; unclear D gene. V was shortened by 3 bases and J by 6 bases, with 11 bases between the two germline ends. The CDR3 is made up of 14 amino acids. The CDR3 DNA reads TGTGCCAGCAGTTTGTGGAGCTCGGATGAAAAACTGTTTTTT. It yields the protein CASSLWSSDEKLFF.

This clonotype was found a few times. The rearrangement uses TRBV7-9 and TRBJ2-3, with D perhaps TRBD2 (5 bases). V was cut by 1 base and J by 5 bases, with 28 bases left in between. Germline lookup yields CDR1 SEHNR and CDR2 FQNEAQ (reference sequence). The CDR3 runs to 20 residues. This CDR3 is CASSLGPGRTEGRPGDTQYF. The CDR3 DNA sequence: TGTGCCAGCAGCTTAGGCCCCGGACGAACCGAGGGCCGGCCTGGAGATACGCAGTATTTT.

The sample holds a few counts of this clonotype. The V and J genes are TRBV24-1 and TRBJ2-1, with D possibly being TRBD1 or TRBD2 (6 bases each). Germline assignment: CDR1 KGHDR and CDR2 SFDVKD. The CDR3 is 16 amino acids. Trimming left V 5 bases short and J 0 bases short, with 13 bases between. CDR3 protein: CATSGMGGRSYNEQFF. The CDR3 coding sequence is TGTGCCACCAGTGGGATGGGGGGCCGCTCCTACAATGAGCAGTTCTTC.

This sequence joins TRBV3-1 and TRBJ2-4; 7 nucleotides agree with TRBD1. CDR1 and CDR2 (germline): LGHDT, YNNKEL (reference sequence). Trimming took 8 bases from V and 5 from J; bases not matched to a gene: 6. CDR3 length: 13 amino acids. DNA for the CDR3: TGTGCCAGCCGCTACGGGACAGAAAACATTCAGTACTTC. Translating it yields CASRYGTENIQYF.

This clonotype was recorded a few times. The chain's CDR3 is CASSLDGGPTGELFF. CDR3 DNA: TGTGCCAGCAGCTTGGACGGGGGGCCCACCGGGGAGCTGTTTTTT. V gene TRBV5-4 combines with J gene TRBJ2-2; TRBD2 might be the D (7 bases). Trimming cost V 0 bases and J 4 bases, with 10 bases left between them. Germline lookup yields CDR1 SGHNT and CDR2 YYREEE (reference sequence). The CDR3 is made up of 15 amino acids.

The chain combines TRBV12-3 or TRBV12-4 with TRBJ2-1; D is unresolved. Trimming shortened V by 3 bases and J by 7 bases, and 13 bases separated the two germline ends. CDR3 size: 14 residues. CDR3 in amino acids: CASSFQALRNEQFF. CDR3 bases: TGTGCCAGCAGTTTTCAAGCCCTTAGGAATGAGCAGTTCTTC.

This clonotype has more than one count but fewer than ten. The chain joins TRBV7-3 to TRBJ1-5, with 8 nucleotides matching TRBD1. Unmatched junction bases numbered 12, after V lost 5 bases and J lost 9 bases. The V gene's germline CDR1 is SGHTA and CDR2 FQGTGA. The CDR3 length is 15 residues. This CDR3 reads CASSPRQGARGPQHF. The CDR3 coding sequence is TGTGCCAGCAGCCCGAGGCAGGGGGCAAGAGGGCCCCAGCATTTT.

The chain is built from TRBV12-3 or TRBV12-4 and TRBJ1-3; D is ambiguous. With 5 bases removed from V and 6 bases from J, the gap between germline ends came to 8 bases. The CDR3 contains 12 residues. The CDR3 DNA reads TGTGCCAGCAGTCCATCATCAAACACCATATATTTT. Encoded protein: CASSPSSNTIYF.

This chain connects TRBV5-1 to TRBJ1-4; weak D call: TRBD1 (6 bases). The germline CDR1 and CDR2 sequences are SGHRS and YFSETQ. The CDR3 sequence is 14 residues long. Trimming took off 4 bases at V and 8 bases at J, with 15 bases between the two ends. This CDR3 reads CASSPYRDGEKLFF. Written as DNA, the CDR3 is TGCGCCAGCAGCCCATACAGGGATGGGGAAAAACTGTTTTTT. The full variable domain, in which reference TRBV5-1 and TRBJ1-4 provide the parts outside the CDR3, is KAGVTQTPRYLIKTRGQQVTLSCSPISGHRSVSWYQQTPGQGLQFLFEYFSETQRNKGNFPGRFSGRQFSNSRSEMNVSTLELGDSALYLCASSPYRDGEKLFFGSGTQLSVL.

This clonotype has just a few counts. The chain uses TRBV6-6 and TRBJ2-1, with 9 nucleotides matching TRBD2. Unmatched junction bases numbered 6, after V lost 0 bases and J lost 6 bases. Germline V gene sequence: CDR1 MNHNY, CDR2 SVGAGI (reference sequence). The CDR3 spans 16 residues. The CDR3 region has the DNA TGTGCCAGCAGTTACTCGTTTCTAGCGGGGCGCAATGAGCAGTTCTTC. It yields the protein CASSYSFLAGRNEQFF.

The chain carries TRBV27 and TRBJ2-1, with D unclear. Per the germline V gene, CDR1 is MNHEY and CDR2 is SMNVEV (reference sequence). The V and J ends lost 3 bases and 0 bases respectively, with 9 bases between them. This CDR3 region has 15 residues. The CDR3: CASSFAPSSYNEQFF. In DNA, the CDR3 is TGTGCCAGCAGTTTCGCCCCGAGCTCCTACAATGAGCAGTTCTTC.

The V and J genes are TRBV15 and TRBJ2-3; D gene unclear. V was pared by 2 bases and J by 4 bases, with 10 bases between. There are 14 residues in the CDR3. Germline V gene data show CDR1 as LNHNV and CDR2 as YYDKDF (reference sequence). CDR3 region: CATSRQSLPDTQYF. Written as DNA, the CDR3 is TGTGCCACCAGCAGACAGTCCCTCCCAGATACGCAGTATTTT.

In this sample, this clonotype turned up a few times. The chain is built from TRBV12-3 or TRBV12-4 and TRBJ1-2; no clear D. The CDR3 spans 14 residues. Trimming took 10 bases from V and 2 from J, leaving 17 bases between them. DNA of the CDR3: TGTGCCACCAATGTTCTGGACGGCAACTATGGCTACACCTTC. It translates to CATNVLDGNYGYTF.

This clonotype has more than one count but fewer than ten. The chain combines TRBV5-1 with TRBJ2-3, with D unresolved. V lost 0 bases to trimming and J lost 4 bases, with 15 bases between them. CDR3 length: 16 residues. Germline V gene lookup returns CDR1 SGHRS and CDR2 YFSETQ. CDR3 DNA sequence: TGCGCCAGCAGCTTGGACGTCGGAAACGAGGCAGATACGCAGTATTTT. This codes for CASSLDVGNEADTQYF.

V usage is TRBV7-2 and J usage is TRBJ2-3, with TRBD2 identical over 11 bases. This CDR3 region has 16 residues. The germline V gene has CDR1 SGHTA and CDR2 FQGNSA. Trimming cost V 5 bases and J 3 bases; bases outside gene matches: 7. The DNA of the CDR3 is TGTGCCAGCAGCGGAAGACTAGCGGGGCCAACAGATACGCAGTATTTT. This codes for CASSGRLAGPTDTQYF. Full variable domain (outside the CDR3, taken from reference TRBV7-2 and TRBJ2-3): GAGVSQSPSNKVTEKGKDVELRCDPISGHTALYWYRQSLGQGLEFLIYFQGNSAPDKSGLPSDRFSAERTGGSVSTLTIQRTQQEDSAVYLCASSGRLAGPTDTQYFGPGTRLTVL.

The chain has TRBV7-6 and TRBJ2-5, with 8 bases matching TRBD2. From germline, CDR1 is SGHVS and CDR2 FNYEAQ. The J segment lost 0 bases and the V segment lost 2 bases, leaving 5 bases of the junction unmatched. CDR3 length: 16 residues. CDR3 loop: CASSLFSSGNQETQYF. The CDR3, as DNA: TGTGCCAGCAGCTTATTTAGTAGCGGGAACCAAGAGACCCAGTACTTC.

This clonotype was counted between two and nine times. The V call is TRBV6-2 or TRBV6-3, the J call TRBJ2-7, with D perhaps matching TRBD2 (6 bases). Trimming took 0 bases from V and 6 from J, leaving 15 bases between them. The CDR3 is 15 residues long. CDR1 and CDR2 from the germline V gene are MNHEY and SVGEGT. The DNA of the CDR3 is TGTGCCAGCAGTTACTCGATCGAGGAGGAGGGCGAGCAGTACTTC. Protein sequence: CASSYSIEEEGEQYF.

This clonotype has only a few counts. The chain is built from TRBV7-9 and TRBJ1-1; D is undetermined. CDR1 is SEHNR and CDR2 is FQNEAQ in the germline V gene (reference sequence). The V gene lost 5 bases and the J gene lost 3 bases, with 22 bases spanning the gap. The CDR3 runs to 17 residues. The CDR3 region has the DNA TGTGCCAGCAGCCCGCCGGGGAAACGAGGGATGGACACTGAAGCTTTCTTT. Translated, it gives CASSPPGKRGMDTEAFF. The whole variable domain, filled in from reference TRBV7-9 and TRBJ1-1, reads DTGVSQNPRHKITKRGQNVTFRCDPISEHNRLYWYRQTLGQGPEFLTYFQNEAQLEKSRLLSDRFSAERPKGSFSTLEIQRTEQGDSAMYLCASSPPGKRGMDTEAFFGQGTRLTVV.

This clonotype has just a few counts. The chain has TRBV18 and TRBJ1-6; 8 bases fit TRBD1. The CDR3 runs to 15 residues. Germline CDR1 KGHSH, CDR2 LQKENI. V lost 3 bases to trimming and J lost 7 bases; unmatched junction nucleotides: 5. The CDR3 loop reads CASSPGQGQNSPLHF. As DNA, the CDR3 is TGTGCCAGCTCACCCGGACAGGGCCAGAATTCACCCCTCCACTTT.

CDR3 sequence (DNA): TGCAGCCTTTCCACAGCCGATGAAAAACTGTTTTTT. Translated, it gives CSLSTADEKLFF. The chain links TRBV29-1 to TRBJ1-4, with unresolved D. The CDR3 runs 12 residues. CDR1 is SQVTM and CDR2 is ANQGSEA in the germline V gene. V was pared by 8 bases and J by 6 bases, with 13 bases between.

The gene calls are TRBV4-1 and TRBJ2-7, with D unresolved. The ends were cut back, 1 base at V and 4 bases at J, with 11 bases in the middle. From germline, CDR1 is MGHRA and CDR2 YSYEKL. This CDR3 has 14 amino acids. The CDR3 DNA is TGCGCCAGCAGCCAAGGGGCTGCGTGGTACGAGCAGTACTTC. Protein sequence: CASSQGAAWYEQYF.

The chain is built from TRBV6-5 and TRBJ1-1; TRBD1 is a possible D gene (5 bases). CDR1 and CDR2 from the germline V gene are MNHEY and SVGAGI. The germline V and J ends were trimmed by 2 bases and 5 bases, with 18 bases remaining between them. CDR3 length: 16 amino acids. The CDR3 region is CASSYRGGVGATEAFF. CDR3 bases: TGTGCCAGCAGTTACCGGGGGGGGGTAGGTGCTACTGAAGCTTTCTTT.